The next 28 T cell receptor beta chains were all read from a single sample in a study of Tregs in tolerant kidney transplant recipients. Repertoires were generated with immunoSEQ multiplex PCR, while TCRdb's copy carries only in-frame clones and drops some. The table records about 60,000 clones, about nine tenths of them present only once. The sample in question was CD8+ T cells from blood, obtained before the transplant. The receptors stem from a human donor who received a combined kidney and bone marrow transplant.

This chain links TRBV27 with TRBJ2-3; the D gene is possibly TRBD1 (5 bases). The germline V and J ends were trimmed by 6 bases and 6 bases, with 10 bases remaining between them. The CDR3 runs to 12 residues. The germline V gene encodes CDR1 MNHEY and CDR2 SMNVEV (reference sequence). CDR3 bases: TGTGCCAGCAGCCTGCAGGGTGATACGCAGTATTTT. Translating it yields CASSLQGDTQYF.

The V and J genes are TRBV4-1 and TRBJ2-7; TRBD1 aligns across 8 bases. Germline assignment: CDR1 MGHRA and CDR2 YSYEKL. V lost 4 bases to trimming and J lost 2 bases; unmatched junction nucleotides: 7. The CDR3 consists of 15 residues. The CDR3 protein is CASSRPPDRAYEQYF. CDR3 nucleotide sequence: TGCGCCAGCAGCCGACCACCGGACAGGGCCTACGAGCAGTACTTC.

This rearrangement joins TRBV7-9 to TRBJ2-7; D is possibly TRBD1 (5 bases). Between the trimmed V and J ends, which lost 2 bases and 2 bases, there was a span of 16 bases. This CDR3 is built from 16 residues. Germline CDR1 SEHNR, CDR2 FQNEAQ (reference sequence). The CDR3 DNA is TGTGCCAGCAGCTTAATTTATCAGGGTAGCCCCTACGAGCAGTACTTC. Translating it yields CASSLIYQGSPYEQYF.

V usage is TRBV7-9 and J usage is TRBJ2-7; tentatively, D is TRBD1 (5 bases). Germline values: CDR1 SEHNR, CDR2 FQNEAQ (reference sequence). V gave up 7 bases and J gave up 5 bases, with 12 bases separating them. The CDR3 runs 12 residues. CDR3 bases: TGTGCCAGCAACCCCGAAGGGGACGAGCAGTACTTC. It translates to CASNPEGDEQYF.

This sequence joins TRBV5-6 and TRBJ2-7; 8 bases map to TRBD1. The CDR3 runs 14 residues. The germline V gene has CDR1 SGHDT and CDR2 YYEEEE. Trimming cost V 2 bases and J 10 bases; bases outside gene matches: 11. CDR3 region: CASSFPTGAAVQYF. The DNA for the CDR3 is TGTGCCAGCAGCTTTCCGACAGGGGCCGCGGTTCAGTACTTC. The full variable domain, with the rest looked up from reference TRBV5-6 and TRBJ2-7, is DAGVTQSPTHLIKTRGQQVTLRCSPKSGHDTVSWYQQALGQGPQFIFQYYEEEERQRGNFPDRFSGHQFPNYSSELNVNALLLGDSALYLCASSFPTGAAVQYFGPGTRLTVT.

The V and J genes are TRBV4-1 and TRBJ1-2, with D perhaps TRBD1 (6 bases). V was shortened by 1 base and J by 6 bases, with 18 bases between the two germline ends. CDR3 size: 16 residues. Germline CDR1 and CDR2: MGHRA and YSYEKL. The CDR3 here is CASSQALSQGRNGYTF. The CDR3 DNA reads TGCGCCAGCAGCCAAGCCCTATCACAGGGTAGAAATGGCTACACCTTC.

The chain employs TRBV7-8 and TRBJ1-3; TRBD1 matches 9 bases. The CDR3 has 17 amino acids. Germline values: CDR1 SGHVS, CDR2 FQNEAQ. With 5 bases clipped from V and 0 bases from J, the junction kept 8 bases outside the gene matches. CDR3 sequence: CASSPTGGSLSGNTIYF. The CDR3, as DNA: TGTGCCAGCAGCCCGACAGGGGGGTCCCTCTCTGGAAACACCATATATTTT.

This clone was observed a single time. The V gene is TRBV6-6, the J gene TRBJ2-5; 10 nucleotides line up with TRBD2. The germline CDR1 and CDR2 sequences are MNHNY and SVGAGI (reference sequence). This CDR3 has 13 residues. The V segment lost 8 bases and the J segment 3 bases; nucleotides outside the gene matches: 3. CDR3 sequence: CASRTSGKETQYF. The CDR3 nucleotides read TGTGCCAGCCGGACTAGCGGAAAAGAGACCCAGTACTTC.

CDR3 DNA sequence: TGTGCCAGTAGTACGTGGACAGGGTCAAATGAAAAACTGTTTTTT. Its translation: CASSTWTGSNEKLFF. The chain carries TRBV19 and TRBJ1-4, with TRBD1 identical over 8 bases. The V and J ends lost 4 bases and 5 bases, in that order; junction bases with no gene match: 6. This CDR3 region has 15 residues. Germline V lookup: CDR1 LNHDA, CDR2 SQIVND (reference sequence).

CDR3 amino acids: CASSDPIKEGSDIQYF. CDR3 nucleotide sequence: TGTGCCAGCAGCGACCCGATCAAGGAGGGATCTGACATTCAGTACTTC. The chain is built from TRBV9 and TRBJ2-4; D is possibly TRBD2 (6 bases). Deletions cut 3 bases from V and 8 bases from J, with 21 bases between. The CDR3 is made up of 16 amino acids. CDR1 is SGDLS, CDR2 YYNGEE, per germline.

V is TRBV4-2 and J is TRBJ2-7; D unclear. V lost 3 bases to trimming and J lost 6 bases, with 9 bases between them. The CDR3 loop spans 12 amino acids. From germline, CDR1 is LGHNA and CDR2 YNFKEQ. The CDR3 DNA follows: TGTGCCAGCAGCCAGATAGCTGGCGAGCAGTACTTC. Amino acid sequence: CASSQIAGEQYF.

The chain has TRBV4-3 and TRBJ2-1, with TRBD2 matching over 12 bases. This CDR3 is built from 16 residues. Unmatched junction bases numbered 2, after V lost 3 bases and J lost 2 bases. In germline, CDR1 is LGHNA, CDR2 YSLEER. The CDR3 sequence: CASSHRLAGAYNEQFF. CDR3 bases: TGCGCCAGCAGCCACCGACTAGCGGGGGCCTACAATGAGCAGTTCTTC.

The chain couples TRBV7-6 to TRBJ2-7; 10 bases fit TRBD1. Losses at the gene ends were 5 bases for V and 5 bases for J; bases not matched to a gene: 6. Looked up from germline, CDR1 is SGHVS and CDR2 is FNYEAQ. The CDR3 totals 14 residues. The CDR3 nucleotides read TGTGCCAGCAGCCCCGGGACAGGGGTCCACGAGCAGTACTTC. Encoded protein: CASSPGTGVHEQYF.

The rearrangement uses TRBV4-3 and TRBJ2-1; tentative D call: TRBD2 (6 bases). This CDR3 is built from 19 residues. Deletions cut 0 bases from V and 10 bases from J, with 28 bases between. In germline, CDR1 is LGHNA, CDR2 YSLEER. CDR3 sequence reads: CASSQDRGAGLAHYREQFF. In DNA form, the CDR3 reads TGCGCCAGCAGCCAAGATCGCGGGGCGGGCCTAGCGCACTACAGGGAGCAGTTCTTC.

This chain links TRBV27 with TRBJ1-5, with D uncertain. This CDR3 spans 17 amino acids. The germline gives CDR1 MNHEY, CDR2 SMNVEV (reference sequence). V lost 6 bases and J 0 bases, leaving 18 bases between the germline ends. The CDR3 loop reads CASSPLQATYSNQPQHF. The CDR3, as DNA: TGTGCCAGCAGCCCCCTTCAGGCAACTTATAGCAATCAGCCCCAGCATTTT.

Only one count was recorded for this clone. J is TRBJ2-1 and V is TRBV4-2, with TRBD1 matching 7 bases. This CDR3 has 14 residues. Per the germline V gene, CDR1 is LGHNA and CDR2 is YNFKEQ. J gave up 4 bases and V 4 bases, and 4 bases lay outside the gene matches. The CDR3 loop reads CASSPTQGYNEQFF. CDR3 in DNA: TGTGCCAGCAGCCCTACACAGGGGTACAATGAGCAGTTCTTC.

The sample holds a few counts of this clone. The CDR3 nucleotides read TGTGCCAGTAGTCCAGGGGGGACCTCCTACGAGCAGTACTTC. It codes for CASSPGGTSYEQYF. The rearrangement links TRBV19 to TRBJ2-7; D might be TRBD1 (7 bases). This CDR3 comprises 14 residues. Germline loops: CDR1 LNHDA, CDR2 SQIVND (reference sequence). Trimming removed 5 bases at V and 0 bases at J, with 11 bases between.

This clone appeared a single time. This chain links TRBV4-2 with TRBJ1-2, with a weak D call TRBD1 (5 bases). Trimming took off 1 base at V and 10 bases at J, with 16 bases between the two ends. Germline V gene data show CDR1 as LGHNA and CDR2 as YNFKEQ. The CDR3 sequence is 14 residues long. CDR3 coding DNA: TGTGCCAGCAGCCAAGTGTCCCAGGGAACGGACTACACCTTC. Its translation is CASSQVSQGTDYTF.

This chain links TRBV19 with TRBJ2-5, with D perhaps TRBD1 (6 bases). The CDR3 sequence is 14 residues long. V was clipped by 5 bases and J by 4 bases, with 14 bases between them. Germline-derived CDR1 and CDR2 are LNHDA and SQIVND (reference sequence). DNA of the CDR3: TGTGCCAGTAGTGGGGGCAGAGGGATAGAGACCCAGTACTTC. This gives the protein CASSGGRGIETQYF.

Remarks on this clone: At one end, the junction sequence differs from germline, possibly due to a read error. This sample also contains other DNA sequences that code for the same CDR3. V and J are TRBV28 and TRBJ1-6; D perhaps matches TRBD1 (6 bases). CDR1 is MDHEN and CDR2 is SYDVKM in the germline V gene. The CDR3 has 14 amino acids. DNA for the CDR3: TGTGCCAGCAGTCATTGGACAGAAAATTCCCCCCTCCACTTT. Translated: CASSHWTENSPLHF.

The chain employs TRBV9 and TRBJ2-7; 7 bases align to TRBD1. Per the germline V gene, CDR1 is SGDLS and CDR2 is YYNGEE. The CDR3 spans 15 residues. Trimming removed 0 bases from V and 2 bases from J; junction bases left unmatched: 5. The CDR3 loop reads CASSVGGQGAYEQYF. The CDR3 DNA is TGTGCCAGCAGCGTAGGGGGGCAGGGGGCCTACGAGCAGTACTTC.

J is TRBJ1-1 and V is TRBV18; D may be TRBD1 (6 bases). Per the germline V gene, CDR1 is KGHSH and CDR2 is LQKENI. CDR3 size: 15 residues. Trimming took off 3 bases at V and 5 bases at J, with 16 bases between the two ends. The CDR3 region is CASSPPGGGGTEAFF. DNA of the CDR3: TGTGCCAGCTCACCCCCGGGAGGGGGAGGGACTGAAGCTTTCTTT.

Of note for this clone: One end of the junction fails to match germline, which may point to a read error. The chain employs TRBV7-6 and TRBJ1-1, with D hard to call. Looked up from germline, CDR1 is SGHVS and CDR2 is FNYEAQ. The length of the CDR3 is 13 residues. The CDR3 DNA reads as TGTGCCAGCAGCTTCGGCGGGAACGCTGAAGCTTTCTTT. Amino acid sequence: CASSFGGNAEAFF.

The chain links TRBV7-6 to TRBJ2-2; D call uncertain. Germline values: CDR1 SGHVS, CDR2 FNYEAQ. The V end lost 5 bases, the J end lost 5 bases, and 9 bases lay between the germline ends. The CDR3 runs 13 residues. The CDR3 is CASSGEKTGELFF. The CDR3 coding sequence is TGTGCCAGCAGCGGAGAGAAAACCGGGGAGCTGTTTTTT.

CDR3 amino acids: CASSTLAGEVVETQYF. The CDR3 bases are TGTGCCAGCAGCACACTAGCGGGAGAGGTCGTAGAGACCCAGTACTTC. The V gene is TRBV7-8, the J gene TRBJ2-5; 11 bases are a match to TRBD2. Germline V lookup: CDR1 SGHVS, CDR2 FQNEAQ. This CDR3 region has 16 residues. The V segment lost 5 bases and the J segment 4 bases; nucleotides outside the gene matches: 9.

The chain employs TRBV15 and TRBJ2-7, with 7 bases lining up with TRBD1. Germline CDR1 and CDR2: LNHNV and YYDKDF (reference sequence). This CDR3 comprises 16 residues. Losses at the gene ends were 0 bases for V and 0 bases for J; bases not matched to a gene: 5. The CDR3 DNA is TGTGCCACCAGCAGAGATGGCGAGGGGGCCTCCTACGAGCAGTACTTC. Its protein product is CATSRDGEGASYEQYF.

In its sample, this clone was seen once. The genes are TRBV6-4 and TRBJ1-6, with 8 bases identical to TRBD1. Germline V lookup: CDR1 MRHNA, CDR2 SNTAGT. CDR3 length: 15 amino acids. Unmatched junction bases numbered 6, after V lost 6 bases and J lost 5 bases. In DNA form, the CDR3 reads TGTGCCAGCAGACGACAGGGGAGCGATAATTCACCCCTCCACTTT. Translation: CASRRQGSDNSPLHF.

The chain carries TRBV4-2 and TRBJ2-1, with D tentatively TRBD2 (5 bases). The V gene's germline CDR1 is LGHNA and CDR2 YNFKEQ. There are 17 residues in the CDR3. The germline V and J ends were trimmed by 3 bases and 1 base, with 16 bases remaining between them. The CDR3 protein is CASSHPVLSGSYNEQFF. The CDR3 DNA is TGTGCCAGCAGCCACCCCGTTCTAAGCGGATCCTACAATGAGCAGTTCTTC.